The rows below give T cell receptor beta chains drawn from one sample of a study of OX40 agonist ivuxolimab in advanced cancers. Some clones are missing from TCRdb's copy, which holds only in-frame ones; the method was immunoSEQ multiplex PCR. The sample consists of over 85,000 clones, roughly nine tenths of them appearing once. The specimen comprised CD4+ or CD8+ T cells sorted from blood, sampled in a trial of the OX40 agonist ivuxolimab. These receptors were collected from an adult with an advanced solid tumor such as melanoma, head and neck, liver or kidney cancer. CDR3s include the opening cysteine and the closing phenylalanine or tryptophan. The D gene is left open where the match is weak. Clone size appears in some rows only: once, few, many, or a class for an expanded clone.

j_call: TRBJ2-1
clone_size: .
d_call: TRBD2
v_call: TRBV5-1
cdr3_nt: TGCGCCAGCAGCCGCCCGGGACTAGCGGGAGAAAATGAGCAGTTCTTC
cdr3_aa: CASSRPGLAGENEQFF

j_call: TRBJ1-4
clone_size: .
d_call: TRBD1
v_call: TRBV4-3
cdr3_nt: TGCGCCAGCAGCCAGCGACCTTCCGGACAGGGGATAGGGGAAAAACTGTTTTTT
cdr3_aa: CASSQRPSGQGIGEKLFF

j_call: TRBJ1-2
clone_size: .
d_call: TRBD1
v_call: TRBV5-4
cdr3_nt: TGTGCCAGCAGCTGGGGACAGGACCTAGATGGCTACACCTTC
cdr3_aa: CASSWGQDLDGYTF

j_call: TRBJ1-2
clone_size: .
d_call: .
v_call: TRBV7-9
cdr3_nt: TGTGCCAGCAGCTTAGCGGAGCCTGTCGATGGCTACACCTTC
cdr3_aa: CASSLAEPVDGYTF

j_call: TRBJ1-6
clone_size: few
d_call: .
v_call: TRBV10-3
cdr3_nt: TGTGCCATCAGTGAGTCTAGGGGACTCGATTCACCCCTCCACTTT
cdr3_aa: CAISESRGLDSPLHF

j_call: TRBJ2-2
clone_size: .
d_call: .
v_call: TRBV11-2
cdr3_nt: TGTGCCAGCAGCTTAGCGATCGGGGAGCTGTTTTTT
cdr3_aa: CASSLAIGELFF

j_call: TRBJ1-4
clone_size: .
d_call: .
v_call: TRBV9
cdr3_nt: TGTGCCAGCAGCCCCAGTGAGGGGAATAATGAAAAACTGTTTTTT
cdr3_aa: CASSPSEGNNEKLFF

j_call: TRBJ1-6
clone_size: .
d_call: .
v_call: TRBV6-5
cdr3_nt: TGTGCCAGCAGTTTCTCAGGGGTCTCCTATAATTCACCCCTCCACTTT
cdr3_aa: CASSFSGVSYNSPLHF

j_call: TRBJ1-1
clone_size: .
d_call: TRBD1
v_call: TRBV5-1
cdr3_nt: TGCGCCAGCGGGACAGCGAACACTGAAGCTTTCTTT
cdr3_aa: CASGTANTEAFF

j_call: TRBJ2-1
clone_size: .
d_call: .
v_call: TRBV4-2
cdr3_nt: TGTGCCAGCAGCCTTGGACTCAGCGGAGGCTCCTACAATGAGCAGTTCTTC
cdr3_aa: CASSLGLSGGSYNEQFF

j_call: TRBJ1-6
clone_size: .
d_call: .
v_call: TRBV6-5
cdr3_nt: TGTGCCAGCAGTTACCGAAAGACAGGAGACAATTCACCCCTCCACTTT
cdr3_aa: CASSYRKTGDNSPLHF

j_call: TRBJ2-7
clone_size: .
d_call: .
v_call: TRBV5-4
cdr3_nt: TGTGCCAGCAGCTTGGGAATGGCGGGGACTTCCTACGAGCAGTACTTC
cdr3_aa: CASSLGMAGTSYEQYF

j_call: TRBJ1-5
clone_size: .
d_call: TRBD1
v_call: TRBV30
cdr3_nt: TGTGCCTGGGACAGGGGCCGGTACAATCAGCCCCAGCATTTT
cdr3_aa: CAWDRGRYNQPQHF

j_call: TRBJ1-1
clone_size: .
d_call: .
v_call: TRBV2
cdr3_nt: TGTGCCAGCAGTCCTCATATCAGTTCTTTTGAAGCTTTCTTT
cdr3_aa: CASSPHISSFEAFF

j_call: TRBJ1-2
clone_size: .
d_call: TRBD1
v_call: TRBV5-4
cdr3_nt: TGTGCCAGCAGCTTGGGACAGGGGAACTATGGCTACACCTTC
cdr3_aa: CASSLGQGNYGYTF

j_call: TRBJ1-1
clone_size: .
d_call: .
v_call: TRBV2
cdr3_nt: TGTGCCAGCAGTGTGTTGAACACTGAAGCTTTCTTT
cdr3_aa: CASSVLNTEAFF

j_call: TRBJ2-1
clone_size: .
d_call: .
v_call: TRBV5-1
cdr3_nt: TGCGCCAGCAGCTTGAAGAGGGTTTCCTACAATGAGCAGTTCTTC
cdr3_aa: CASSLKRVSYNEQFF

j_call: TRBJ1-1
clone_size: .
d_call: TRBD1
v_call: TRBV6-1
cdr3_nt: TGTGCCAGCAGCCTAACAGGGGAGGCTTTCTTT
cdr3_aa: CASSLTGEAFF

j_call: TRBJ1-5
clone_size: .
d_call: .
v_call: TRBV30
cdr3_nt: TGTGCCTGGACCGGGGGGGGCGCCCAGCCCCAGCATTTT
cdr3_aa: CAWTGGGAQPQHF

j_call: TRBJ2-7
clone_size: once
d_call: TRBD2
v_call: TRBV7-2
cdr3_nt: TGTGCCAGCAGCTTAGAACTAGCGGGAGGGACCGAGCAGTACTTC
cdr3_aa: CASSLELAGGTEQYF

j_call: TRBJ2-1
clone_size: .
d_call: TRBD2
v_call: TRBV2
cdr3_nt: TGTGCCAGCAGCGAACTAGCGGGCTCCTACAATGAGCAGTTCTTC
cdr3_aa: CASSELAGSYNEQFF

j_call: TRBJ2-7
clone_size: .
d_call: TRBD2
v_call: TRBV19
cdr3_nt: TGTGCCACCACTAGCGGGGGATCCTACGAGCAGTACTTC
cdr3_aa: CATTSGGSYEQYF

j_call: TRBJ2-6
clone_size: once
d_call: TRBD1
v_call: TRBV30
cdr3_nt: TGTGCCTGGAGTAGACAGGGAGCTGGGGCCAACGTCCTGACTTTC
cdr3_aa: CAWSRQGAGANVLTF

j_call: TRBJ1-6
clone_size: .
d_call: .
v_call: TRBV7-8
cdr3_nt: TGTGCCAGCAGCTTAGTTGGACAGAGCTCCTATAATTCACCCCTCCACTTT
cdr3_aa: CASSLVGQSSYNSPLHF

j_call: TRBJ2-7
clone_size: .
d_call: .
v_call: TRBV28
cdr3_nt: .
cdr3_aa: CASSSSTSYEQYF

j_call: TRBJ2-1
clone_size: .
d_call: TRBD2
v_call: TRBV5-5
cdr3_nt: TGTGCCAGCACCATACCGGGACTAGCGGACAATGAGCAGTTCTTC
cdr3_aa: CASTIPGLADNEQFF

j_call: TRBJ2-2
clone_size: .
d_call: .
v_call: TRBV28
cdr3_nt: TGTGCCAGCACCCCGAGAGCGGGCACCGGGGAGCTGTTTTTT
cdr3_aa: CASTPRAGTGELFF

j_call: TRBJ2-3
clone_size: .
d_call: .
v_call: TRBV7-9
cdr3_nt: TGTGCCAGCAGCTACCCGACAGGACCTAGCACATATACGCAGTATTTT
cdr3_aa: CASSYPTGPSTYTQYF

j_call: TRBJ1-3
clone_size: few
d_call: .
v_call: TRBV18
cdr3_nt: TGTGCCAGCTCACCAGTTGCCGGATCCTCTGGAAACACCATATATTTT
cdr3_aa: CASSPVAGSSGNTIYF

j_call: TRBJ1-1
clone_size: .
d_call: .
v_call: TRBV6-6
cdr3_nt: TGTGCCAGCAGTTACTCATATCCTCGGAACACTGAAGCTTTCTTT
cdr3_aa: CASSYSYPRNTEAFF

j_call: TRBJ1-3
clone_size: few
d_call: .
v_call: TRBV15
cdr3_nt: TGTGCCACCAGCAGGGCCACACTGAGCTCTGGAAACACCATATATTTT
cdr3_aa: CATSRATLSSGNTIYF

j_call: TRBJ1-1
clone_size: .
d_call: TRBD1
v_call: TRBV6-5
cdr3_nt: TGTGCCAGCAGCCCGACAGGGAGGGACACTGAAGCTTTCTTT
cdr3_aa: CASSPTGRDTEAFF

j_call: TRBJ1-3
clone_size: .
d_call: TRBD1
v_call: TRBV28
cdr3_nt: TGTGCCAGCAGGGAAGGACAGGCCGCTGGAAACACCATATATTTT
cdr3_aa: CASREGQAAGNTIYF

j_call: TRBJ2-5
clone_size: .
d_call: .
v_call: TRBV18
cdr3_nt: TGTGCCAGCTCACCAGGGGACTACCAAGAGACCCAGTACTTC
cdr3_aa: CASSPGDYQETQYF